These T cell receptor beta chains were read from a single sample in a study of T cell responses to AZD1222 COVID-19 vaccine. Sequencing used immunoSEQ multiplex PCR; TCRdb keeps in-frame clones, though not all of them. The table includes under 150,000 clones, 92% detected once. Sample: peripheral blood, taken on day 0 of AZD1222 vaccination. The receptors come from an adult in good health. CDR3s include the opening cysteine and the closing phenylalanine or tryptophan. A D gene is named only where the DNA matches it firmly. Clone sizes are given selectively: once, few, many, or a class where the clone is expanded.

clone size	V gene	D gene	J gene	CDR3 DNA	CDR3 protein
-	TRBV6-6	-	TRBJ1-1	TGTGCCAGCAGTTACTCGGGAGGAACTGAAGCTTTCTTT	CASSYSGGTEAFF
-	TRBV5-1	TRBD1	TRBJ2-5	TGCGCCAGCAGAGGGGACAGGCAAGAGACCCAGTACTTC	CASRGDRQETQYF
-	TRBV5-5	TRBD2	TRBJ2-3	TGTGCCAGCAGCTCTCTAGCGGGAGCTAGCACAGATACGCAGTATTTT	CASSSLAGASTDTQYF
-	TRBV6-2/TRBV6-3	TRBD2	TRBJ2-2	TGTGCCAGCAGCGGACTAGCGGGGACCGGGGAGCTGTTTTTT	CASSGLAGTGELFF
-	TRBV5-1	-	TRBJ1-2	TGCGCCAGCAGCACAAGGGCGGGCTCCTATGGCTACACCTTC	CASSTRAGSYGYTF
-	TRBV11-3	-	TRBJ2-3	TGTGCCAGCAGCTCACGCTATGGAGGTGGTGGCACAGATACGCAGTATTTT	CASSSRYGGGGTDTQYF
-	TRBV6-1	-	TRBJ2-2	TGTGCCAGCAGTGAATCCCTAGGGGTTCTCACCGGGGAGCTGTTTTTT	CASSESLGVLTGELFF
-	TRBV24-1	-	TRBJ2-2	TGTGCCACCAGTGAGGACCTCGCCGAGACCGGGGAGCTGTTTTTT	CATSEDLAETGELFF
once	TRBV13	-	TRBJ2-7	TGTGCCAGCAGCTCGCGGACGGCGAGCTCCTACGAGCAGTACTTC	CASSSRTASSYEQYF
-	TRBV4-2	TRBD2	TRBJ2-3	TGTGCCAGCCGCAAACTAGCGGGAGGGCCCGGTGCTAGCACAGATACGCAGTATTTT	CASRKLAGGPGASTDTQYF
-	TRBV10-3	-	TRBJ2-1	TGTGCCACCGGAGGGAGCTCCTACAATGAGCAGTTCTTC	CATGGSSYNEQFF
once	TRBV19	-	TRBJ2-4	TGTGCCAGTAGTATAGGGGAACTACTAGCCAAAAACATTCAGTACTTC	CASSIGELLAKNIQYF
once	TRBV6-5	-	TRBJ2-4	TGTGCCAGCAGTTACAGGGGACCTAGCCAGGGAAACATTCAGTACTTC	CASSYRGPSQGNIQYF
-	TRBV19	-	TRBJ1-1	TGTGCCAGTAGTACCCGACACGCGATGAACACTGAAGCTTTCTTT	CASSTRHAMNTEAFF
-	TRBV11-2	-	TRBJ2-1	TGTGCCAGCAGCCCGGCGCGCTTTAAGCAGTTCTTC	CASSPARFKQFF
-	TRBV19	-	TRBJ1-2	TGTGCCAGTAGTGTACTGAAATGGCCAGACAACTATGGCTACACCTTC	CASSVLKWPDNYGYTF
-	TRBV19	-	TRBJ1-5	TGTGCCAGTAGTACAATACAGTCCTTTCTTAGCAATCAGCCCCAGCATTTT	CASSTIQSFLSNQPQHF
-	TRBV2	-	TRBJ1-1	TGTGCCAGCAGTGAGTATCAGACCACTGAAGCTTTCTTT	CASSEYQTTEAFF
-	TRBV10-3	TRBD2	TRBJ2-2	TGTGCCACCTCCATTATCCTAGCGGGAGAGACCGGGGAGCTGTTTTTT	CATSIILAGETGELFF
-	TRBV6-1	TRBD1	TRBJ1-6	TGTGCCAGCAGAGAAATTACAGGGGAAGGAGATAATTCACCCCTCCACTTT	CASREITGEGDNSPLHF
-	TRBV27	-	TRBJ1-2	TGTGCCAGCAGTTCCTCCAGGGCCCCCTCCGTAAACTATGGCTACACCTTC	CASSSSRAPSVNYGYTF
-	TRBV24-1	-	TRBJ2-3	TGTGCCACCACCGAGACACTTCTAGGTACGCAGTATTTT	CATTETLLGTQYF
-	TRBV6-1	-	TRBJ2-1	TGTGCCAGCAGTGATCGGAGGTGGATGGGTGAGCAGTTCTTC	CASSDRRWMGEQFF
once	TRBV6-5	-	TRBJ1-6	TGTGCCAGCGTGAGCTCCTATAATTCACCCCTCCACTTT	CASVSSYNSPLHF
-	TRBV2	-	TRBJ1-4	TGTGCCAGCAGTGAACAGGGAATACCTAATGAAAAACTGTTTTTT	CASSEQGIPNEKLFF
-	TRBV30	-	TRBJ2-7	TGTGCCTGGGATGGAGGTTTCGGCGAGCAGTACTTC	CAWDGGFGEQYF
once	TRBV19	-	TRBJ2-7	TGTGCCAGTAGTATTCTCCCGCTAATCTCCTACGAGCAGTACTTC	CASSILPLISYEQYF
-	TRBV6-5	-	TRBJ1-2	TGTGCCAGCCGGGGTCCTTTTTCTATCTATGGCTACACCTTC	CASRGPFSIYGYTF
-	TRBV3-1/TRBV3-2	-	TRBJ1-2	TGTGCCAGCAGCCATCTCGACAGATATGGCTACACCTTC	CASSHLDRYGYTF
-	TRBV5-1	TRBD1	TRBJ2-1	TGCGCCAGCAGCCCCTGGACAGGGGCAAGCCCCTCCTACAATGAGCAGTTCTTC	CASSPWTGASPSYNEQFF
once	TRBV19	-	TRBJ1-3	TGTGCCAGTAGTATACTGGGCACGGACAGAGCTGGAAACACCATATATTTT	CASSILGTDRAGNTIYF
-	TRBV29-1	-	TRBJ2-5	TGCAGCGTTAAACCGACCCGGGAGACCCAGTACTTC	CSVKPTRETQYF
-	TRBV3-1/TRBV3-2	TRBD1	TRBJ1-4	TGTGCCAGCAGGTCCACAGGGGGCGCGGTAGGAGAAAAACTGTTTTTT	CASRSTGGAVGEKLFF
once	TRBV15	-	TRBJ2-7	TGTGCCACCAGCAGAGATCTGGGATCTTCCTACGAGCAGTACTTC	CATSRDLGSSYEQYF
-	TRBV30	-	TRBJ1-4	TGTGCCTGGAACGGACAGACGAATGAAAAACTGTTTTTT	CAWNGQTNEKLFF
-	TRBV9	TRBD2	TRBJ2-2	TGTGCCAGCAGCGTAGCTACAGGACTAGCGGGAGCTACCGGGGAGCTGTTTTTT	CASSVATGLAGATGELFF
-	TRBV11-2	-	TRBJ2-5	TGTGCCAGCAGCCGGGACCTCGGGGAGACCCAGTACTTC	CASSRDLGETQYF
-	TRBV6-5	-	TRBJ1-5	TGTGCCAGCAGTTACGTCCTGGGACAGCCCCAGCATTTT	CASSYVLGQPQHF
-	TRBV5-5	-	TRBJ1-4	TGTGCCAGCAGCTGGCCGGGACTGATGAATGAAAAACTGTTTTTT	CASSWPGLMNEKLFF
-	TRBV6-1	TRBD1	TRBJ1-2	TGTGCCAGCAGTGAAGCGTCGACAGGGGCTAACTATGGCTACACCTTC	CASSEASTGANYGYTF
once	TRBV28	-	TRBJ1-3	TGTGCCAGCAGCCTTACTCAGGGGCCCGGAAACACCATATATTTT	CASSLTQGPGNTIYF
-	TRBV9	-	TRBJ2-5	TGTGCCAGCAGCGTAGGGAAGTGGGTAACCCAAGAGACCCAGTACTTC	CASSVGKWVTQETQYF
-	TRBV9	-	TRBJ2-2	TGTGCCAGCAGCGTAGTGGTCACCGGGGAGCTGTTTTTT	CASSVVVTGELFF
-	TRBV18	-	TRBJ1-6	TGTGCCAGCTCACCGGGGGACTCACCCCTCCACTTT	CASSPGDSPLHF
-	TRBV4-2	TRBD1	TRBJ2-5	TGTGCCAGCAGCCAAGGCGAACCAGACAGGGCCCAAGAGACCCAGTACTTC	CASSQGEPDRAQETQYF
-	TRBV5-4	-	TRBJ2-7	TGTGCCAGCAGCTCCGGTTCGAGGGGGGTGTACGAGCAGTACTTC	CASSSGSRGVYEQYF
-	TRBV10-3	TRBD1	TRBJ2-1	TGTGCCATCAGTGGGCCGGGACAGGGGAACAATGAGCAGTTCTTC	CAISGPGQGNNEQFF
few	TRBV3-1/TRBV3-2	-	TRBJ1-1	TGTGCCAGCAGCCAAGAAGGGGTCACTGAAGCTTTCTTT	CASSQEGVTEAFF